The rows below give T cell receptor beta chains drawn from one sample of a study of OX40 agonist ivuxolimab in advanced cancers. Repertoires were generated with immunoSEQ multiplex PCR, while TCRdb's copy carries only in-frame clones and drops some. The sample lists 35,000 to 55,000 clones; about four fifths were seen once. Sequencing was performed on CD4+ or CD8+ T cells sorted from blood, taken in a trial of the OX40 agonist ivuxolimab. All receptors derive from an adult with an advanced solid tumor such as melanoma, head and neck, liver or kidney cancer. The CDR3 runs from the conserved cysteine through the conserved F or W. D genes are given only for firm matches. Rows may omit the clone size; those that give it use once, few, many or a size class.

j_gene | d_gene | abundance | v_gene | CDR3nt | CDR3aa
TRBJ2-2 | - | few | TRBV2 | TGTGCCAGCAGTGTCCCCGTCGGGGAGCTGTTTTTT | CASSVPVGELFF
TRBJ2-1 | - | few | TRBV9 | TGTGCCAGCGGGTACCGGGAGGAGCAGTTCTTC | CASGYREEQFF
TRBJ1-2 | - | - | TRBV19 | TGTGCCAGTAGTCCAGATGACGGAAATGGCTACACCTTC | CASSPDDGNGYTF
TRBJ1-2 | - | - | TRBV5-6 | TGTGCCAGCAGCGAAGACGGAGGAGGGGGCTACACCTTC | CASSEDGGGGYTF
TRBJ2-3 | TRBD2 | - | TRBV9 | TGTGCCAGCAGCCCCAGCGGGGGGGGCTGGGGAGATACGCAGTATTTT | CASSPSGGGWGDTQYF
TRBJ2-1 | - | - | TRBV11-2 | TGTGCCAGCAGCTTAGACGGGGGCGACTTTGGCTCCTACAATGAGCAGTTCTTC | CASSLDGGDFGSYNEQFF
TRBJ2-6 | - | - | TRBV27 | TGTGCCAGCAGTTTTTCTCGCTCTGGGGCCAACGTCCTGACTTTC | CASSFSRSGANVLTF
TRBJ2-3 | - | once | TRBV29-1 | TGCAGCGCCGAGACGGGGAGCACAGATACGCAGTATTTT | CSAETGSTDTQYF
TRBJ2-7 | - | - | TRBV7-8 | TGTGCCAGCAGCTTTTCCGACGGTGCCTACGAGCAGTACTTC | CASSFSDGAYEQYF
TRBJ2-4 | - | - | TRBV7-9 | TGTGCCAGCAGCTTAGCGCAGAACATTCAGTACTTC | CASSLAQNIQYF
TRBJ2-7 | TRBD2 | - | TRBV29-1 | TGCAGCGTGAGGGGACTAGCTAGTTACGAGCAGTACTTC | CSVRGLASYEQYF
TRBJ2-3 | - | - | TRBV29-1 | TGCAGCGCCTCCACAGATACGCAGTATTTT | CSASTDTQYF
TRBJ2-3 | - | - | TRBV5-4 | TGTGCCAGCAGCTTGGCCGGAAGCACAGATACGCAGTATTTT | CASSLAGSTDTQYF
TRBJ1-1 | - | - | TRBV28 | TGTGCCAGCAGTTTTGGGTCTGAAGCTTTCTTT | CASSFGSEAFF
TRBJ2-5 | TRBD2 | - | TRBV9 | TGTGCCAGCAGCGTAGGGGCACTAGCGGAAGAGACCCAGTACTTC | CASSVGALAEETQYF
TRBJ2-5 | TRBD2 | - | TRBV27 | TGTGCCAGCAGCCCCGGGGGGGGCCGGGAGACCCAGTACTTC | CASSPGGGRETQYF
TRBJ1-2 | - | - | TRBV15 | TGTGCCACCAGCAGCGGAATAAGGAGCGGGTATGGCTACACCTTC | CATSSGIRSGYGYTF
TRBJ1-4 | - | - | TRBV5-6 | TGTGCCAGCAGCTTGACTACGGGACTGAGTGAAAAACTGTTTTTT | CASSLTTGLSEKLFF
TRBJ2-7 | TRBD1 | - | TRBV28 | TGTGCCAGCTCCCACCCGGGACAGGGAACCTACGAGCAGTACTTC | CASSHPGQGTYEQYF
TRBJ1-1 | - | - | TRBV7-9 | TGTGCCAGCAGCCACAGCGGGGGGACTGAAGCTTTCTTT | CASSHSGGTEAFF
TRBJ2-1 | - | - | TRBV6-5 | TGTGCCAGCAGTTACTCTAAAGGCCTGGATGAGCAGTTCTTC | CASSYSKGLDEQFF
TRBJ2-7 | - | - | TRBV7-9 | TGTGCCAGCAGCCCATACCCTCTTTACGAGCAGTACTTC | CASSPYPLYEQYF
TRBJ2-7 | - | - | TRBV27 | TGTGCCAGCAGTTTTGGAGGGTCCTACGAGCAGTACTTC | CASSFGGSYEQYF
TRBJ2-3 | - | - | TRBV5-6 | TGTGCCAGCACAGGAGATACGCAGTATTTT | CASTGDTQYF
TRBJ1-2 | - | - | TRBV5-1 | TGCGCCAGCAGCTTGGCCGCTAACTATGGCTACACCTTC | CASSLAANYGYTF
TRBJ2-7 | - | - | TRBV2 | TGTGCCAGCAGTCCTGAGATATTAAGCTCCTACGAGCAGTACTTC | CASSPEILSSYEQYF
TRBJ2-1 | - | - | TRBV7-6 | TGTGCCAGCAGCCCTCGGGGAGACGAGCAGTTCTTC | CASSPRGDEQFF
TRBJ2-7 | TRBD2 | few | TRBV9 | TGTGCCAGCAGCCCTGAGGGTGGAGTAGCGGGGGGCCTCCTATCCTACGAGCAGTACTTC | CASSPEGGVAGGLLSYEQYF
TRBJ1-2 | - | - | TRBV14 | TGTGCCAGCTCCCCGTGGCCCATTTCATATGGCTACACCTTC | CASSPWPISYGYTF
TRBJ2-7 | - | few | TRBV10-2 | TGCGCCAGCAGCTCCTCTGGCTACGAGCAGTACTTC | CASSSSGYEQYF
TRBJ1-1 | - | - | TRBV6-5 | TGTGCCAGCAGTCACCAGGGAACTGAAGCTTTCTTT | CASSHQGTEAFF